The rows below give T cell receptor beta chains drawn from one sample of a study of control samples from healthy donors and cancer patients. The method was immunoSEQ multiplex PCR; TCRdb's version includes in-frame clones alone and lacks a portion of them. There are around 180,000 clones in the sample; 94% occur only once, and roughly 1.3% lies in the top ten. The sequenced material came from blood. These receptors all come from a young woman in good health. The CDR3 runs from the conserved cysteine through the conserved F or W. D genes are given only for firm matches. Some rows mark clone size as missing; the rest say once, few, many or name a class of expanded clone.

clone size,J gene,V gene,D gene,CDR3 protein,CDR3 DNA
NA,TRBJ1-6,TRBV18,TRBD1,CASSSTGQGISPLHF,TGTGCCAGCTCATCAACGGGACAGGGAATCTCACCCCTCCACTTT
NA,TRBJ2-5,TRBV19,NA,CASSSTGWETQYF,TGTGCCAGTAGTAGTACAGGTTGGGAGACCCAGTACTTC
NA,TRBJ1-1,TRBV5-5,NA,CASSTTGNTEAFF,TGTGCCAGCAGCACGACCGGGAACACTGAAGCTTTCTTT
NA,TRBJ1-3,TRBV18,NA,CASSSRQSGNTIYF,TGTGCCAGCTCATCTAGACAGTCTGGAAACACCATATATTTT
NA,TRBJ1-4,TRBV10-3,NA,CAISDRGKTEEKLFF,TGTGCCATCAGTGACCGGGGGAAAACTGAGGAAAAACTGTTTTTT
NA,TRBJ2-3,TRBV5-1,TRBD2,CASSETSGTDTQYF,TGCGCCAGCAGTGAGACTAGCGGCACAGATACGCAGTATTTT
NA,TRBJ1-1,TRBV29-1,NA,CSGKLGAGTEAFF,TGCAGCGGCAAGCTGGGGGCAGGGACTGAAGCTTTCTTT
NA,TRBJ1-3,TRBV15,NA,CATLDHSSGNTIYF,TGTGCCACCCTAGATCATAGCTCTGGAAACACCATATATTTT
NA,TRBJ1-2,TRBV6-5,TRBD1,CASSRQGFGYTF,TGTGCCAGCAGCAGACAGGGGTTTGGCTACACCTTC
NA,TRBJ1-4,TRBV6-2/TRBV6-3,NA,CASSYSDRAAPVF,TGTGCCAGCAGTTACTCGGATCGGGCCGCGCCGGTTTTT
NA,TRBJ2-5,TRBV9,NA,CASSVGWAIQETQYF,TGTGCCAGCAGCGTAGGGTGGGCAATCCAAGAGACCCAGTACTTC
NA,TRBJ1-4,TRBV4-2,NA,CASSQGISGGEKLFF,TGTGCCAGCAGCCAAGGGATTTCTGGGGGTGAAAAACTGTTTTTT
NA,TRBJ2-1,TRBV2,NA,CASQVTQNNNEQFF,TGTGCCAGCCAAGTGACTCAGAACAACAATGAGCAGTTCTTC
NA,TRBJ1-4,TRBV4-2,NA,CASSARGRGYEKLFF,TGTGCCAGCAGCGCCCGCGGTAGGGGGTATGAAAAACTGTTTTTT
NA,TRBJ1-6,TRBV28,TRBD1,CASKTGAPSPLHF,TGTGCCAGTAAAACAGGGGCCCCTTCACCCCTCCACTTT
NA,TRBJ2-6,TRBV27,NA,CASSRGANVLTF,TGTGCCAGCAGTCGTGGGGCCAACGTCCTGACTTTC
NA,TRBJ1-2,TRBV6-2/TRBV6-3,NA,CASSPRYYGYTF,TGTGCCAGCAGTCCAAGGTACTATGGCTACACCTTC
NA,TRBJ2-4,TRBV6-6,NA,CASSSLERAKNIQYF,TGTGCCAGCAGTTCCTTGGAGAGGGCCAAAAACATTCAGTACTTC
NA,TRBJ1-1,TRBV12-3/TRBV12-4,NA,CASSFRGGTEAFF,TGTGCCAGCAGTTTCAGGGGAGGAACTGAAGCTTTCTTT
NA,TRBJ1-2,TRBV7-9,NA,CASSSRSRGPLYGYTF,TGTGCCAGCAGCTCGCGAAGCCGGGGCCCTCTCTATGGCTACACCTTC
NA,TRBJ2-5,TRBV4-1,TRBD2,CASSQPLRGGAETQYF,TGCGCCAGCAGCCAACCCCTACGCGGGGGGGCAGAGACCCAGTACTTC
NA,TRBJ1-4,TRBV11-3,NA,CASSLSIRTAGAGKLFF,TGTGCCAGCAGCTTATCCATTCGGACAGCTGGTGCCGGAAAACTGTTTTTT
NA,TRBJ2-1,TRBV18,NA,CASSRRADSYNEQFF,TGTGCCAGCTCACGGCGGGCAGACTCCTACAATGAGCAGTTCTTC
NA,TRBJ1-5,TRBV19,NA,CASSPTADKPQHF,TGTGCCAGTAGTCCAACGGCAGATAAGCCCCAGCATTTT
NA,TRBJ2-5,TRBV5-1,TRBD2,CASSWGGQETQYF,TGCGCCAGCAGCTGGGGGGGACAAGAGACCCAGTACTTC
NA,TRBJ1-1,TRBV19,NA,CASSIVWSAAGTRLTNTEAFF,TGTGCCAGTAGTATAGTTTGGAGTGCGGCAGGGACTCGGCTAACGAACACTGAAGCTTTCTTT
NA,TRBJ1-4,TRBV11-3,TRBD1,CASSPGTGGIEKLFF,TGTGCCAGCAGCCCCGGGACAGGGGGCATTGAAAAACTGTTTTTT
NA,TRBJ1-1,TRBV2,TRBD1,CASTFERQGDTEAFF,TGTGCCAGCACCTTCGAAAGGCAGGGGGACACTGAAGCTTTCTTT
NA,TRBJ2-7,TRBV7-8,NA,CASSLAIGRSRYEQYF,TGTGCCAGCAGCTTAGCGATAGGGCGAAGTAGGTACGAGCAGTACTTC
NA,TRBJ1-1,TRBV6-1,NA,CASSDRGASAEAFF,TGTGCCAGCAGTGATCGGGGGGCGAGCGCTGAAGCTTTCTTT
once,TRBJ1-4,TRBV24-1,NA,CATSDTQGPNEKLFF,TGTGCCACCAGTGATACACAGGGACCTAATGAAAAACTGTTTTTT
NA,TRBJ1-6,TRBV5-6,TRBD1,CASSLFTGTGTSPLHF,TGTGCCAGCAGCTTATTTACCGGGACAGGCACTTCACCCCTCCACTTT
NA,TRBJ1-1,TRBV12-3/TRBV12-4,NA,CASISDRDAEAFF,TGTGCCAGCATCTCGGACAGAGACGCTGAAGCTTTCTTT
NA,TRBJ1-4,TRBV9,TRBD1,CASSPPLGTANEKLFF,TGTGCCAGCAGCCCACCCCTCGGGACAGCTAATGAAAAACTGTTTTTT
once,TRBJ1-6,TRBV6-5,NA,CASSLRQISPLHF,TGTGCCAGCAGCCTAAGACAGATTTCACCCCTCCACTTT
NA,TRBJ2-7,TRBV19,NA,CASSISQDVYEQYF,TGTGCCAGTAGTATATCCCAGGACGTCTACGAGCAGTACTTC
once,TRBJ2-1,TRBV28,NA,CASSLVGQLIDNEQFF,TGTGCCAGCAGTTTAGTTGGACAGCTCATCGACAATGAGCAGTTCTTC
NA,TRBJ1-6,TRBV2,NA,CASNRVLSSYNSPLHF,TGTGCCAGCAATAGGGTACTGAGCTCCTATAATTCACCCCTCCACTTT
NA,TRBJ2-7,TRBV6-2/TRBV6-3,NA,CASSYLAGNYEQYF,TGTGCCAGCAGTTACCTGGCAGGGAACTACGAGCAGTACTTC
NA,TRBJ2-2,TRBV9,NA,CASSVEGANTGELFF,TGTGCCAGCAGCGTAGAAGGGGCGAACACCGGGGAGCTGTTTTTT
NA,TRBJ2-7,TRBV2,NA,CASSENRKDEQYF,TGTGCCAGCAGTGAAAACAGGAAGGACGAGCAGTACTTC
NA,TRBJ2-2,TRBV5-1,NA,CASSSILARNTGELFF,TGCGCCAGCAGCTCCATTCTAGCGCGGAACACCGGGGAGCTGTTTTTT
NA,TRBJ2-3,TRBV10-1,TRBD1,CASTNGQGAQDTQYF,TGCGCCAGCACCAATGGCCAGGGGGCCCAAGATACGCAGTATTTT
once,TRBJ1-1,TRBV6-1,NA,CASSEAWKSSGVAFF,TGTGCCAGCAGTGAAGCCTGGAAATCCTCGGGTGTAGCTTTCTTT
NA,TRBJ1-1,TRBV29-1,NA,CSAARTPNTEAFF,TGCAGCGCGGCCCGGACCCCGAACACTGAAGCTTTCTTT
NA,TRBJ1-2,TRBV12-5,NA,CASGSRLRGLANYGYTF,TGTGCTAGTGGTTCGAGACTCAGGGGCCTAGCTAACTATGGCTACACCTTC
NA,TRBJ1-2,TRBV7-9,NA,CASSRGPYGYTF,TGTGCCAGCAGCCGGGGACCCTATGGCTACACCTTC
NA,TRBJ2-7,TRBV2,NA,CASSERRSYEQYF,TGTGCCAGCAGTGAAAGGCGGTCCTACGAGCAGTACTTC
NA,TRBJ1-5,TRBV24-1,NA,CATSDTGVGDQPQHF,TGTGCCACCAGTGATACGGGGGTAGGCGATCAGCCCCAGCATTTT
NA,TRBJ2-7,TRBV5-6,NA,CASSLFVRYEQYF,TGTGCCAGCAGCTTGTTCGTGCGCTACGAGCAGTACTTC
NA,TRBJ2-6,TRBV18,NA,CASSGVGPGANVLTF,TGTGCCAGCTCAGGGGTTGGACCTGGGGCCAACGTCCTGACTTTC